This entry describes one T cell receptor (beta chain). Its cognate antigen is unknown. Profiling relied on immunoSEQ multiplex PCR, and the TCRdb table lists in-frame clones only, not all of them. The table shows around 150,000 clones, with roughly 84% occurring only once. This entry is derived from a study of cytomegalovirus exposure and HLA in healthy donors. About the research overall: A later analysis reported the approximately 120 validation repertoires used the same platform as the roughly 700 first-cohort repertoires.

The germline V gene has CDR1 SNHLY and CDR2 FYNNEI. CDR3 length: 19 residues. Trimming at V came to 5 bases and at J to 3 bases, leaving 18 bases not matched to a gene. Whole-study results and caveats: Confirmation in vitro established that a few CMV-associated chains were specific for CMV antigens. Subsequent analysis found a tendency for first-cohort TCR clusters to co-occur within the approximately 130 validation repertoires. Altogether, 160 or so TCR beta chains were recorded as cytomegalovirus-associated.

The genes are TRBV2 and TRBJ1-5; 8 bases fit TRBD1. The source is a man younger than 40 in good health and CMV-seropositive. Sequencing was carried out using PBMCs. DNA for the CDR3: TGTGCCAGCAGTCCCTTGGGGCACGGACAGGGAGATATCAATCAGCCCCAGCATTTT. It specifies CASSPLGHGQGDINQPQHF.